A single sample gave rise to the 24 T cell receptor beta chains below, sequenced in a study of T cells in Graves' hyperthyroidism and ophthalmopathy. Researchers amplified the TCR beta CDR3 regions from RNA transcripts. The study used the HTBI primer set for a first-round RT-PCR of the TCR CDR3. Using its own MiXCR run on the multiplex PCR reads, TCRdb lists one record per CDR3 protein. The repertoire holds about 380,000 distinct CDR3 sequences, with 13% as singletons. The sample was blood. These receptors came from a young man with Graves' hyperthyroidism that later progressed to Graves' ophthalmopathy.

This clonotype was recorded at least ten times. An end of the junction differs from the germline gene, which may be a read error. V gene TRBV7-9 combines with J gene TRBJ2-5; 12 bases are shared with TRBD1. Germline V CDR1 and CDR2: SEHNR, FQNEAQ (reference sequence). This CDR3 comprises 13 residues. CDR3 region: CASSRDRGRDSHF. CDR3 DNA sequence: TGTGCCAGCAGCCGGGACAGGGGGCGCGATAGTCACTTC.

This clonotype occurred many times. The chain is built from TRBV28 and TRBJ2-7; D tentatively reads TRBD1 or TRBD2 (5 bases each). The germline V gene has CDR1 MDHEN and CDR2 SYDVKM. The CDR3 is 14 residues long. Trimming took off 4 bases at V and 2 bases at J, with 12 bases between the two ends. The CDR3 bases are TGTGCCAGCAGTTCCCCCGGGGCCACCTACGAGCAGTACTTC. Its translation is CASSSPGATYEQYF.

The gene calls are TRBV20-1 and TRBJ2-2; TRBD1 matches 9 bases. Germline V gives CDR1 DFQATT, CDR2 SNEGSKA (reference sequence). Losses at the gene ends were 0 bases for V and 6 bases for J; bases not matched to a gene: 8. The CDR3 spans 16 residues. The DNA for the CDR3 is TGCAGTGCTAGAGACACCGGGACAGGGTCGTCCGGGGAGCTGTTTTTT. Residues: CSARDTGTGSSGELFF.

The chain carries TRBV12-3 or TRBV12-4 and TRBJ1-1; D gene ambiguous. V was shortened by 7 bases and J by 2 bases, with 14 bases between the two germline ends. This CDR3 has 14 amino acids. CDR3 loop: CASTTNNRNTEAFF. The CDR3 nucleotides are TGTGCCAGCACCACGAACAACAGAAACACTGAAGCTTTCTTT.

This clonotype was counted ten times or more. The chain is built from TRBV6-1 and TRBJ2-5, with D perhaps matching TRBD2 (5 bases). CDR1 is MNHNS and CDR2 is SASEGT in the germline V gene. V was shortened by 8 bases and J by 9 bases, with 19 bases between the two germline ends. The CDR3 consists of 13 residues. The CDR3 loop reads CASGVWAERAQYF. The DNA for the CDR3 is TGTGCCAGCGGTGTTTGGGCCGAGAGGGCCCAGTACTTC.

This clonotype has a handful of counts. This CDR3 reads CASSGGGAGGYNEQFF. The CDR3 region has the DNA TGTGCCAGCAGCGGGGGGGGGGCGGGGGGATACAATGAGCAGTTCTTC. This chain links TRBV7-2 with TRBJ2-1; 8 bases are a match to TRBD2. The trim removed 5 bases at V and 4 bases at J, leaving 10 bases unmatched. The length of the CDR3 is 16 residues. Germline values: CDR1 SGHTA, CDR2 FQGNSA.

This sequence joins TRBV6-9 and TRBJ2-5; TRBD2 aligns across 15 bases. Trimming removed 3 bases from V and 5 bases from J; junction bases left unmatched: 10. This CDR3 contains 18 residues. CDR1 and CDR2 (germline): MNHGY, SVAAGI. The CDR3 sequence: CASSYTWTSGGASETQYF. The CDR3 coding sequence is TGTGCCAGCAGTTACACATGGACTAGCGGGGGGGCATCGGAGACCCAGTACTTC.

This clonotype was counted at least ten times. The rearrangement links TRBV7-9 to TRBJ2-1; TRBD2 is a possible D gene (6 bases). Germline-derived CDR1 and CDR2 are SEHNR and FQNEAQ (reference sequence). The V and J ends lost 4 bases and 8 bases respectively, with 15 bases between them. CDR3 length equals 14 residues. The CDR3 DNA sequence: TGTGCCAGCAGCTGGACTAACGGTCCCGATGAGCAGTTCTTC. Protein: CASSWTNGPDEQFF.

In its sample, this clonotype was seen many times. The chain is built from TRBV10-3 and TRBJ2-5; D tentatively fits TRBD1 or TRBD2 (5 bases each). Trimming stripped 6 bases from V and 7 bases from J, with 21 bases between. The CDR3 totals 15 residues. Germline V lookup: CDR1 ENHRY, CDR2 SYGVKD. CDR3 DNA sequence: TGTGCCATCAGAACCACAGGCTCAGAGAGGGGGACCCAGTACTTC. The encoded protein is CAIRTTGSERGTQYF.

The table lists this clonotype with many counts. This chain uses TRBV27 with TRBJ1-2; 7 bases map to TRBD1. The CDR3 extends over 14 amino acids. Trimming took 5 bases from V and 7 from J; bases not matched to a gene: 10. Germline CDR1 MNHEY, CDR2 SMNVEV (reference sequence). Written as DNA, the CDR3 is TGTGCCAGCAGTCTCCTTGGGACAGAATCTGGCTACACCTTC. Protein: CASSLLGTESGYTF.

This clonotype was counted only a few times. The V and J genes are TRBV5-1 and TRBJ1-1; TRBD1 might be the D (5 bases). CDR3 length: 14 amino acids. Trimming left V 4 bases short and J 4 bases short, with 14 bases between. Germline V lookup: CDR1 SGHRS, CDR2 YFSETQ. The CDR3 region is CASSDIRVGTEAFF. DNA for the CDR3: TGCGCCAGCAGCGACATCAGGGTTGGCACTGAAGCTTTCTTT.

There are many counts of this clonotype. The rearrangement links TRBV2 to TRBJ2-7; no clear D gene. The CDR3 has 12 residues. With 5 bases removed from V and 3 bases from J, the gap between germline ends came to 8 bases. Germline V CDR1 and CDR2: SNHLY, FYNNEI. CDR3 protein: CASSSEFYEQYF. The CDR3 nucleotides read TGTGCCAGCAGTAGTGAGTTCTACGAGCAGTACTTC.

In its sample, this clonotype was seen a few times. CDR3 amino acids: CASSTRGGDQPQHF. The CDR3 coding sequence is TGCGCCAGCAGCACCAGGGGTGGGGATCAGCCCCAGCATTTT. The chain couples TRBV5-1 to TRBJ1-5; D is perhaps TRBD1 (6 bases). The CDR3 runs to 14 residues. Trimming stripped 4 bases from V and 5 bases from J, with 13 bases between. Germline loops: CDR1 SGHRS, CDR2 YFSETQ.

This sequence joins TRBV20-1 and TRBJ1-5; D is ambiguous. Trimming pared 5 bases from V and 0 bases from J, leaving 8 bases between. Germline V gives CDR1 DFQATT, CDR2 SNEGSKA (reference sequence). This CDR3 has 13 residues. The CDR3 DNA sequence: TGCAGTGCTGTGGGAGATAGCAATCAGCCCCAGCATTTT. This gives the protein CSAVGDSNQPQHF.

This clonotype was counted many times. The gene calls are TRBV20-1 and TRBJ1-2; D call uncertain. The CDR3 extends over 9 amino acids. V gave up 7 bases and J gave up 6 bases, with 6 bases separating them. Germline V gene data show CDR1 as DFQATT and CDR2 as SNEGSKA (reference sequence). The CDR3 reads CSGDNGYTF. CDR3 coding DNA: TGCAGTGGTGACAATGGCTACACCTTC.

This clonotype has just a few counts. This chain joins TRBV13 and TRBJ2-1, with D unresolved. With 6 bases removed from V and 2 bases from J, the gap between germline ends came to 11 bases. From germline, CDR1 is PRHDT and CDR2 FYEKMQ (reference sequence). CDR3 length equals 14 residues. CDR3 in amino acids: CASSSLMAYNEQFF. For the CDR3, the DNA is TGTGCCAGCAGTTCCCTAATGGCCTACAATGAGCAGTTCTTC.

In regard to this clonotype: Given a much more abundant clone one base away, this may be a read error. In DNA, the CDR3 is TGTGCCGGCAGCGTTCGGGGTATGGATACGCAGTATTTT. It is translated as CAGSVRGMDTQYF. The J gene is TRBJ2-3, the V gene TRBV3-1, with a weak D call TRBD2 (5 bases). Germline loops: CDR1 LGHDT, CDR2 YNNKEL (reference sequence). The CDR3 totals 13 residues.

The CDR3 bases are TGTGCCAGCACCTCCGGGACGCGGGATAATCAGCCCCAGCATTTT. Residues: CASTSGTRDNQPQHF. The chain is built from TRBV6-1 and TRBJ1-5; TRBD1 might be the D (5 bases). Germline V CDR1 and CDR2: MNHNS, SASEGT. Trimming cost V 7 bases and J 4 bases, with 17 bases left between them. CDR3 size: 15 residues.

This clonotype was found many times. The chain uses TRBV20-1 and TRBJ1-1; D remains unclear. Per germline, CDR1 DFQATT and CDR2 SNEGSKA (reference sequence). This CDR3 has 11 amino acids. The ends were cut back, 1 base at V and 7 bases at J, with 7 bases in the middle. The CDR3 reads CSARVTVEAFF. The CDR3 DNA reads TGCAGTGCTAGAGTCACAGTTGAAGCTTTCTTT.

This clonotype was found a few times. The J gene is TRBJ2-7, the V gene TRBV4-1; D is ambiguous. With 0 bases removed from V and 3 bases from J, the gap between germline ends came to 6 bases. This CDR3 has 13 residues. Germline V gene lookup returns CDR1 MGHRA and CDR2 YSYEKL. The CDR3, as DNA: TGCGCCAGCAGCCAAGAAGGGATCTACGAGCAGTACTTC. It codes for CASSQEGIYEQYF.

In its sample, this clonotype was seen many times. The chain employs TRBV30 and TRBJ2-2; D is undetermined. With 0 bases removed from V and 1 base from J, the gap between germline ends came to 3 bases. The length of the CDR3 is 13 residues. CDR1 GTSNPN and CDR2 SVGIG come from the germline V gene (reference sequence). CDR3 coding DNA: TGTGCCTGGAGTGTACAGAACACCGGGGAGCTGTTTTTT. Translation gives CAWSVQNTGELFF.

This clonotype has at least ten counts. CDR3 in amino acids: CASSFGQFNSPLHF. CDR3 DNA sequence: TGCGCCAGCAGCTTTGGTCAGTTTAATTCACCCCTCCACTTT. The gene calls are TRBV5-1 and TRBJ1-6, with D uncertain. Trimming shortened V by 2 bases and J by 6 bases, and 9 bases separated the two germline ends. Germline CDR1 and CDR2: SGHRS and YFSETQ. The CDR3 has 14 residues.

The V call is TRBV20-1, the J call TRBJ2-2; D is perhaps TRBD1 (5 bases). Germline V lookup: CDR1 DFQATT, CDR2 SNEGSKA (reference sequence). V was cut by 6 bases and J by 3 bases, with 5 bases left in between. There are 11 residues in the CDR3. CDR3 nucleotides: TGCAGTGCGGGGCACACCGGGGAGCTGTTTTTT. Translating gives CSAGHTGELFF.

This clonotype has a count of ten or more. This chain joins TRBV7-8 and TRBJ1-1, with TRBD1 identical over 9 bases. The V and J ends lost 6 bases and 5 bases, in that order; junction bases with no gene match: 7. This CDR3 comprises 14 residues. The germline V gene has CDR1 SGHVS and CDR2 FQNEAQ. This CDR3 reads CASSPGQGKTEAFF. CDR3 bases: TGTGCCAGCAGTCCCGGACAGGGGAAAACTGAAGCTTTCTTT.